Listed here are 30 T cell receptor beta chains from one sample, sequenced in a study of T-cell memory formation after mild COVID-19. TCRdb analysed the 5' RACE reads with MiXCR anew, one entry per CDR3 protein. The sample lists some 100,000 distinct CDR3 sequences; 11% were seen once. Sequenced sample: PBMCs or a T cell subset sorted from them (not recorded which). Source of these receptors: a young man who had mild COVID-19 (a few samples of this study predate the infection). Cell type and time point are not known.

J is TRBJ1-1 and V is TRBV20-1; D is ambiguous. This CDR3 is built from 11 residues. In germline, CDR1 is DFQATT, CDR2 SNEGSKA (reference sequence). Trimming left V 3 bases short and J 4 bases short, with 6 bases between. As DNA, the CDR3 is TGCAGTGCTAGGATGGTCACTGAAGCTTTCTTT. It yields the protein CSARMVTEAFF.

The CDR3 protein is CASSGDTTAGAFYNEQFF. Here the CDR3 DNA reads TGTGCCAGCAGCGGGGATACCACTGCGGGGGCCTTTTACAATGAGCAGTTCTTC. The chain carries TRBV7-9 and TRBJ2-1, with a possible D match to TRBD2 (7 bases). Germline V lookup: CDR1 SEHNR, CDR2 FQNEAQ (reference sequence). The germline V and J ends were trimmed by 5 bases and 4 bases, with 24 bases remaining between them. This CDR3 comprises 18 residues.

Turning to this clonotype: This may stem from a read error, because a much larger clone lies one nucleotide away. This rearrangement joins TRBV20-1 to TRBJ2-7, with 9 positions matching TRBD1. Germline V gene sequence: CDR1 DFQATT, CDR2 SNEGSKA (reference sequence). V shed 7 bases and J 5 bases; nucleotides not matched to a gene: 9. The CDR3 has 13 residues. The CDR3 nucleotides are TGCAGTGATCCCGGACAGGGGAGGCACGAGCAGTACTTC. Protein product: CSDPGQGRHEQYF.

This clonotype was picked up a small number of times. The J gene is TRBJ2-5, the V gene TRBV6-2 or TRBV6-3; D not resolved. CDR1 MNHEY and CDR2 SVGEGT come from the germline V gene. The CDR3 contains 15 residues. V was shortened by 0 bases and J by 4 bases, with 12 bases between the two germline ends. The CDR3, as DNA: TGTGCCAGCAGTTACTCAATGCGGCCCTCAGAGACCCAGTACTTC. As protein: CASSYSMRPSETQYF.

Only a few counts were recorded for this clonotype. The chain couples TRBV6-5 to TRBJ1-2; D is perhaps TRBD1 (5 bases). V was shortened by 2 bases and J by 7 bases, with 17 bases between the two germline ends. CDR1 MNHEY and CDR2 SVGAGI come from the germline V gene. The CDR3 has 15 residues. The CDR3 region is CASSYVGGDIGGYTF. The CDR3 DNA follows: TGTGCCAGCAGTTACGTCGGGGGGGATATCGGTGGCTACACCTTC.

This clonotype was found many times. The chain joins TRBV19 to TRBJ2-1; D remains ambiguous. Germline CDR1 LNHDA, CDR2 SQIVND (reference sequence). V lost 5 bases and J lost 6, with 5 bases in between. The CDR3 contains 11 residues. DNA for the CDR3: TGTGCCAGTAGTCTTCTCAATGAGCAGTTCTTC. Amino acid sequence: CASSLLNEQFF.

This clonotype was seen a handful of times. The CDR3 nucleotides read TGTGCCAGCAGCCAAGTTGCCACTGAAGCTTTCTTT. This gives the protein CASSQVATEAFF. V and J are TRBV14 and TRBJ1-1; D gene unclear. The CDR3 is made up of 12 amino acids. Trimming removed 1 base from V and 4 bases from J, with 4 bases in between. Germline V gives CDR1 SGHDN, CDR2 FVKESK. The full variable domain, in which reference TRBV14 and TRBJ1-1 provide the parts outside the CDR3, is EAGVTQFPSHSVIEKGQTVTLRCDPISGHDNLYWYRRVMGKEIKFLLHFVKESKQDESGMPNNRFLAERTGGTYSTLKVQPAELEDSGVYFCASSQVATEAFFGQGTRLTVV.

The rearrangement joins TRBV30 to TRBJ2-1; weak D call: TRBD1 (6 bases). Trimming cost V 4 bases and J 9 bases, with 16 bases left between them. Germline loops: CDR1 GTSNPN, CDR2 SVGIG (reference sequence). The CDR3 loop spans 13 amino acids. The CDR3 here is CAWTAGQPPEQFF. The CDR3 DNA is TGTGCCTGGACTGCCGGACAGCCTCCTGAGCAGTTCTTC.

This clonotype turned up a few times. The rearrangement links TRBV5-1 to TRBJ2-3, with 8 bases identical to TRBD1. Germline CDR1 and CDR2: SGHRS and YFSETQ. The CDR3 is 15 amino acids. With V trimmed by 4 bases and J by 0 bases, 4 bases remained unmatched. The DNA of the CDR3 is TGCGCCAGCAGCGCGGGACAGGCTAGCACAGATACGCAGTATTTT. Translating it yields CASSAGQASTDTQYF.

The table lists this clonotype with many counts. As DNA, the CDR3 is TGCGCCAGCAGCCGTAGTACCAGTGGATCGGAGACCCAGTACTTC. Amino acid sequence: CASSRSTSGSETQYF. This sequence joins TRBV4-1 and TRBJ2-5, with D uncertain. The ends were cut back, 4 bases at V and 5 bases at J, with 17 bases in the middle. Germline lookup yields CDR1 MGHRA and CDR2 YSYEKL. The CDR3 contains 15 residues.

This clonotype was seen only a few times. The rearrangement uses TRBV20-1 and TRBJ2-7, with TRBD1 matching over 7 bases. CDR3 length: 13 residues. The trim removed 1 base at V and 2 bases at J, leaving 2 bases unmatched. Germline-derived CDR1 and CDR2 are DFQATT and SNEGSKA (reference sequence). Written as DNA, the CDR3 is TGCAGTGCTAGAGGACAGGGAACCTACGAGCAGTACGTC. It is translated as CSARGQGTYEQYV.

This rearrangement joins TRBV6-4 to TRBJ1-2; D is uncertain. Trimming took off 3 bases at V and 6 bases at J, with 11 bases between the two ends. Germline-derived CDR1 and CDR2 are MRHNA and SNTAGT. This CDR3 has 13 residues. CDR3 in amino acids: CASSDAVLDGYTF. The CDR3 DNA reads TGTGCCAGCAGTGATGCTGTGCTTGATGGCTACACCTTC.

This clonotype was recorded a few times. The V and J genes are TRBV29-1 and TRBJ2-3; D is uncertain. The CDR3 spans 10 residues. From germline, CDR1 is SQVTM and CDR2 ANQGSEA. Trimming took off 2 bases at V and 6 bases at J, with 3 bases between the two ends. CDR3 DNA sequence: TGCAGCGTTGAAAGGGATACGCAGTATTTT. Translating it yields CSVERDTQYF.

As to this clonotype: A junction boundary mismatches the germline segment, possibly from a read error. V is TRBV4-1 and J is TRBJ2-1; 7 bases are shared with TRBD2. Germline CDR1 is MGHRA and CDR2 is YSYEKL. CDR3 length: 14 residues. CDR3: CDSSHPGGNNEQFF. CDR3 nucleotide sequence: TGCGACAGCAGCCACCCCGGGGGGAACAATGAGCAGTTCTTC.

The rearrangement joins TRBV7-9 to TRBJ2-5, with 7 positions matching TRBD2. CDR1 SEHNR and CDR2 FQNEAQ come from the germline V gene (reference sequence). The CDR3 has 14 amino acids. V gave up 7 bases and J gave up 4 bases; unmatched junction bases: 9. This CDR3 is CASKDGEGRETQYF. In nucleotides, the CDR3 is TGTGCCAGCAAGGACGGGGAGGGTCGAGAGACCCAGTACTTC.

This clonotype was counted at least ten times. This chain uses TRBV6-5 with TRBJ2-2; D gene uncertain. V was cut by 3 bases and J by 3 bases, with 2 bases left in between. From germline, CDR1 is MNHEY and CDR2 SVGAGI. The CDR3 is 12 amino acids. The CDR3 nucleotides read TGTGCCAGCAGTTATTACACCGGGGAGCTGTTTTTT. Translated, it gives CASSYYTGELFF.

This clonotype was counted a few times. The chain employs TRBV7-8 and TRBJ2-3, with TRBD1 identical over 8 bases. The CDR3 length is 17 residues. Per germline, CDR1 SGHVS and CDR2 FQNEAQ. J gave up 2 bases and V 5 bases, and 12 bases lay outside the gene matches. The CDR3 DNA reads as TGTGCCAGCAGCAACAGGGGGGCAACCCTGCTCACAGATACGCAGTATTTT. Encoded protein: CASSNRGATLLTDTQYF.

This clonotype was counted a few times. The chain recombines TRBV6-6 with TRBJ1-5; 8 positions agree with TRBD1. V shed 7 bases and J 2 bases; nucleotides not matched to a gene: 10. The CDR3 spans 16 residues. Germline assignment: CDR1 MNHNY and CDR2 SVGAGI (reference sequence). The CDR3 sequence: CASNLAGGERNQPQHF. The CDR3 coding sequence is TGTGCCAGCAACCTAGCAGGGGGCGAACGCAATCAGCCCCAGCATTTT.

This clonotype was picked up a small number of times. The chain carries TRBV6-5 and TRBJ1-4; weak D call: TRBD1 (5 bases). V was shortened by 8 bases and J by 4 bases, with 14 bases between the two germline ends. Germline loops: CDR1 MNHEY, CDR2 SVGAGI. CDR3 length: 14 residues. CDR3 DNA: TGTGCCAGCGGCGCGGGGGATTTTAATGAAAAACTGTTTTTT. Translating gives CASGAGDFNEKLFF.

The rearrangement uses TRBV29-1 and TRBJ1-2, with 10 bases that match TRBD1. The V gene's germline CDR1 is SQVTM and CDR2 ANQGSEA. The CDR3 consists of 14 residues. V dropped 6 bases and J dropped 8; count of bases not matched to a gene: 12. CDR3 nucleotide sequence: TGCAGCGTGAGGGGACAGGGGCTGGCGGAAGGCTACACCTTC. Protein: CSVRGQGLAEGYTF.

The chain couples TRBV27 to TRBJ1-1; 7 nucleotides agree with TRBD1. Trimming took 6 bases from V and 3 from J; bases not matched to a gene: 10. Per germline, CDR1 MNHEY and CDR2 SMNVEV (reference sequence). This CDR3 contains 15 residues. The CDR3 loop reads CASSISTGEHTEAFF. CDR3 sequence (DNA): TGTGCCAGCAGCATCTCCACAGGGGAACACACTGAAGCTTTCTTT.

This clonotype was counted only a few times. This sequence joins TRBV20-1 and TRBJ1-6; 7 bases agree with TRBD1. The germline V gene has CDR1 DFQATT and CDR2 SNEGSKA (reference sequence). This CDR3 spans 14 amino acids. The J segment lost 7 bases and the V segment lost 6 bases, leaving 9 bases of the junction unmatched. CDR3 DNA sequence: TGCAGTGCCACGAGAAGGGACAGCAATTCACCCCTCCACTTT. Translated: CSATRRDSNSPLHF.

This clonotype has a handful of counts. The chain has TRBV7-9 and TRBJ2-1, with D unresolved. Trimming took off 1 base at V and 5 bases at J, with 6 bases between the two ends. Germline V gene data show CDR1 as SEHNR and CDR2 as FQNEAQ (reference sequence). This CDR3 is 13 amino acids long. The chain's CDR3 is CASSLVFHNEQFF. The CDR3 bases are TGTGCCAGCAGCTTAGTCTTCCACAATGAGCAGTTCTTC.

The chain recombines TRBV27 with TRBJ2-1; TRBD1 aligns across 7 bases. The V and J ends lost 1 base and 7 bases, in that order; junction bases with no gene match: 1. The germline CDR1 and CDR2 sequences are MNHEY and SMNVEV (reference sequence). CDR3 length equals 13 residues. This CDR3 reads CASSLLQGNEQFF. The CDR3 DNA is TGTGCCAGCAGTTTATTACAGGGGAATGAGCAGTTCTTC.

This chain links TRBV4-1 with TRBJ1-2, with D perhaps matching TRBD1 (5 bases). Trimming took off 1 base at V and 2 bases at J, with 11 bases between the two ends. This CDR3 region has 15 residues. Germline lookup yields CDR1 MGHRA and CDR2 YSYEKL. Here the CDR3 DNA reads TGCGCCAGCAGCCAAGTTCGGGGCGGAAACTATGGCTACACCTTC. Amino acids: CASSQVRGGNYGYTF.

In this sample, this clonotype turned up a few times. This sequence joins TRBV5-6 and TRBJ2-7; D remains unclear. The V end was cut by 0 bases, the J end by 2 bases, with 6 bases between. This CDR3 contains 13 residues. From germline, CDR1 is SGHDT and CDR2 YYEEEE. As DNA, the CDR3 is TGTGCCAGCAGCTTGGATACAACCTACGAGCAGTACTTC. This codes for CASSLDTTYEQYF.

The sample holds a few counts of this clonotype. The J gene is TRBJ2-1, the V gene TRBV7-2; 15 nucleotides align to TRBD2. CDR1 and CDR2 (germline): SGHTA, FQGNSA. Germline trimming cut 7 bases from V and 8 bases from J; bases unmatched to any gene: 6. The CDR3 consists of 15 residues. CDR3 coding DNA: TGTGCCAGCAACTACCGGACTAGCGGGGGGGATGAGCAGTTCTTC. It translates to CASNYRTSGGDEQFF.

CDR3 in amino acids: CASSHPRGEAFF. In nucleotides, the CDR3 is TGTGCCAGCAGCCACCCTCGGGGTGAAGCTTTCTTT. The V and J genes are TRBV7-9 and TRBJ1-1, with D unresolved. CDR3 length equals 12 residues. Germline V gives CDR1 SEHNR, CDR2 FQNEAQ (reference sequence). Trimming shortened V by 5 bases and J by 7 bases, and 11 bases separated the two germline ends. Combining the CDR3 with reference TRBV7-9 and TRBJ1-1 gives the whole variable domain DTGVSQNPRHKITKRGQNVTFRCDPISEHNRLYWYRQTLGQGPEFLTYFQNEAQLEKSRLLSDRFSAERPKGSFSTLEIQRTEQGDSAMYLCASSHPRGEAFFGQGTRLTVV.

J is TRBJ2-4 and V is TRBV7-2, with TRBD1 identical over 9 bases. V was pared by 7 bases and J by 5 bases, with 6 bases of the junction left unmatched. CDR1 and CDR2 (germline): SGHTA, FQGNSA. The CDR3 sequence is 14 residues long. The CDR3 here is CASNPGQGQNIQYF. DNA of the CDR3: TGTGCCAGCAATCCGGGACAGGGACAAAACATTCAGTACTTC.

This clonotype came up many times. The chain employs TRBV9 and TRBJ2-3, with 8 bases that match TRBD2. This CDR3 is built from 14 residues. CDR1 and CDR2 (germline): SGDLS, YYNGEE. Germline trimming cut 4 bases from V and 6 bases from J; bases unmatched to any gene: 7. The chain's CDR3 is CASSNGGVPDTQYF. The CDR3 coding sequence is TGTGCCAGCAGCAACGGGGGGGTCCCGGATACGCAGTATTTT.